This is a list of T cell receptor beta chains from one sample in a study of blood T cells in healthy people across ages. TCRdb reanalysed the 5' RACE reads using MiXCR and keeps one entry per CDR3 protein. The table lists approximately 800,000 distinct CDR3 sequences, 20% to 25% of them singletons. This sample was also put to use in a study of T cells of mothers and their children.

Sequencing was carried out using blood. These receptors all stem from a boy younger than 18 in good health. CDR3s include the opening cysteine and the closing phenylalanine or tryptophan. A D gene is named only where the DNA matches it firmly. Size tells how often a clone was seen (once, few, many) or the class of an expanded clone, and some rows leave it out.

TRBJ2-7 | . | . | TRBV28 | CAGRRGEQYF | TGTGCCGGCAGAAGGGGCGAGCAGTACTTC
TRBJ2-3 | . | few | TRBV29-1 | CSVEGQSEDTQYF | TGCAGCGTTGAAGGTCAAAGCGAAGATACGCAGTATTTT
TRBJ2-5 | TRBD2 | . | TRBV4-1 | CASSPRLAGGLETQYF | TGCGCCAGCAGCCCCCGACTAGCGGGTGGGTTAGAGACCCAGTACTTC
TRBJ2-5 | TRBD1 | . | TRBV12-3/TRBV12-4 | CASRRDRGSETQYF | TGTGCCAGCAGACGGGACAGGGGGTCAGAGACCCAGTACTTC
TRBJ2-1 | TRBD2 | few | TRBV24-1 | CATSDQREGRYNEQFF | TGTGCCACCAGTGACCAGCGGGAGGGCCGGTACAATGAGCAGTTCTTC
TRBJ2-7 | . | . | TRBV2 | CASSPPGLSSYEQYF | TGTGCCAGCAGTCCTCCGGGACTTAGCTCCTACGAGCAGTACTTC
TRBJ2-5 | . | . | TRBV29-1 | CSGTGETQYF | TGCAGCGGGACGGGAGAGACCCAGTACTTC
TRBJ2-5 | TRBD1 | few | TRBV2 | CASSESGQGARETQYF | TGTGCCAGCAGTGAATCGGGGCAGGGGGCGCGGGAGACCCAGTACTTC
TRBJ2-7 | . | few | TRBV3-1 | CASSQDILSYEQYF | TGTGCCAGCAGCCAAGATATCCTGTCCTACGAGCAGTACTTC
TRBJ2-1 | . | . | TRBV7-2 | CASSLAWALGGGSYNEQFF | TGTGCCAGCAGCTTAGCCTGGGCATTAGGGGGAGGCTCCTACAATGAGCAGTTCTTC
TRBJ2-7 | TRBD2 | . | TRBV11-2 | CASRFPTSGIYEQYF | TGTGCCAGCCGGTTCCCTACTAGCGGCATTTACGAGCAGTACTTC
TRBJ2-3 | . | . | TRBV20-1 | CSASLGGASTDTQYF | TGCAGTGCTAGCCTTGGGGGAGCTAGCACAGATACGCAGTATTTT
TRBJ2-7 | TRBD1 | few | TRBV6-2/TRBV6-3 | CASSARQGAEQYF | TGTGCCAGCAGTGCGCGACAGGGGGCCGAGCAGTACTTC
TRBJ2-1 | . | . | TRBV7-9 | CASSAVNEQFF | TGTGCCAGCAGCGCAGTGAATGAGCAGTTCTTC
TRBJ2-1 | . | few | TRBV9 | CASNEGPYNEQFF | TGTGCCAGCAACGAAGGACCGTACAATGAGCAGTTCTTC
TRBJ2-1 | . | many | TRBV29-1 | CSARGPTSGNEQFF | TGCAGCGCCCGAGGCCCTACTAGTGGCAATGAGCAGTTCTTC
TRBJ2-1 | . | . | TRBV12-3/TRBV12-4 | CATLTSSYNEQFF | TGTGCCACCCTAACTAGTTCCTACAATGAGCAGTTCTTC
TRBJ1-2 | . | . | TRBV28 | CASSPNADGYLYGYTF | TGTGCCAGCAGTCCCAACGCGGACGGGTACTTGTATGGCTACACCTTC
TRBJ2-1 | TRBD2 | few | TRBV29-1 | CSVEGTSGGYNEQFF | TGCAGCGTTGAAGGGACTAGCGGGGGCTACAATGAGCAGTTCTTC
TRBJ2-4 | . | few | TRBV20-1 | CSATRSDGKNIQYF | TGCAGTGCTACCAGGAGTGACGGCAAAAACATTCAGTACTTC
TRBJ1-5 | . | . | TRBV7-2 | CASSLGRWNQPQHF | TGTGCCAGCAGCTTGGGCAGATGGAATCAGCCCCAGCATTTT
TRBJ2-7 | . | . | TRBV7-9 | CASSLLGLDRDNYEQYF | TGTGCCAGCAGCTTACTCGGGTTAGACAGAGACAACTACGAGCAGTACTTC
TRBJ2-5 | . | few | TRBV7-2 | CASSLNKGAGQETQYF | TGTGCCAGCAGCTTAAATAAGGGTGCGGGGCAAGAGACCCAGTACTTC
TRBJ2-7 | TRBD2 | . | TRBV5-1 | CASSLDFGASGTYEQYF | TGCGCCAGCAGCTTGGACTTTGGGGCTAGCGGTACCTACGAGCAGTACTTC
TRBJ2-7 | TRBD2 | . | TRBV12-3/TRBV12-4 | CASSLGGTSDYEQYF | TGTGCCAGCAGTTTAGGGGGGACTAGCGATTACGAGCAGTACTTC
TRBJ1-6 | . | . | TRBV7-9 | CASSFPGPNSPLHF | TGTGCCAGCAGCTTTCCAGGGCCTAATTCACCCCTCCACTTT
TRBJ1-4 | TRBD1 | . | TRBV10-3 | CAISRDSTNEKLFF | TGTGCCATCAGTAGGGACAGTACGAATGAAAAACTGTTTTTT
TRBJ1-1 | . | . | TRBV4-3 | CAFSLDTEAFF | TGCGCCTTTAGTTTGGACACTGAAGCTTTCTTT
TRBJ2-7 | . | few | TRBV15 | CATSRGGGTVYEQYF | TGTGCCACCAGCAGAGGAGGAGGGACAGTCTACGAGCAGTACTTC
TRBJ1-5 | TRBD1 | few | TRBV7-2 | CASSAQTGGNQPQHF | TGTGCCAGCAGCGCCCAGACAGGGGGGAATCAGCCCCAGCATTTT
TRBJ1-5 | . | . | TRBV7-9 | CASSLEGFQPQHF | TGTGCCAGCAGCTTGGAGGGATTCCAGCCCCAGCATTTT
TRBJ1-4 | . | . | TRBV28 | CASSLPQGLLFF | TGTGCCAGCAGTTTACCGCAGGGGTTACTGTTTTTT
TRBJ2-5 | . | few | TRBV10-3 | CAISAFGLGETQYF | TGTGCCATCAGTGCATTTGGGCTGGGAGAGACCCAGTACTTC
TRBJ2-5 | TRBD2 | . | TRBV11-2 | CASSSTAGEGETQYF | TGTGCCAGCAGCTCGACTGCGGGAGAGGGCGAGACCCAGTACTTC
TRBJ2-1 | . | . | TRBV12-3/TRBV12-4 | CASSPRTRGGNEQFF | TGTGCCAGCAGTCCAAGGACCAGGGGGGGGAATGAGCAGTTCTTC
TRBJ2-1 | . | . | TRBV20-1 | CSARDGRRSSYNEQFF | TGCAGTGCTAGAGATGGGAGGCGGAGCTCCTACAATGAGCAGTTCTTC
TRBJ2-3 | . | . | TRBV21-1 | CASSRGRGTDTQYF | TGTGCCAGCAGCAGGGGGCGCGGCACAGATACGCAGTATTTT
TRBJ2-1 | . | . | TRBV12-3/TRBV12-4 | CASRSTGLRGNEQFF | TGTGCCAGCAGGTCGACAGGACTTCGGGGGAATGAGCAGTTCTTC
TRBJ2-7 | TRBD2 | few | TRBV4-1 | CASSQGQGGRIYEQYF | TGCGCCAGCAGCCAAGGTCAGGGCGGGAGAATCTACGAGCAGTACTTC
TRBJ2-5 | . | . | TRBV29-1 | CSVRLSRETQYF | TGCAGCGTTCGGCTCAGCAGAGAGACCCAGTACTTC
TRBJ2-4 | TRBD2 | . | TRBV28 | CASSSLAGASDIQYF | TGTGCCAGCAGTTCGTTAGCGGGTGCGTCGGACATTCAGTACTTC
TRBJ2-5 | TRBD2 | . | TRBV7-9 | CASRRTGTSGAQGETQYF | TGTGCCAGCAGACGAACCGGGACTAGCGGGGCTCAAGGGGAGACCCAGTACTTC
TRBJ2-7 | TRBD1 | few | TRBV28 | CASSLFSGGAAYEQYF | TGTGCCAGCAGCCTTTTCTCAGGGGGCGCAGCCTACGAGCAGTACTTC
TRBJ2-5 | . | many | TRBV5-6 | CASSFDSQETQYF | TGTGCCAGCAGCTTCGACAGTCAAGAGACCCAGTACTTC
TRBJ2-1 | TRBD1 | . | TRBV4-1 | CASSQDRDRGYEQFF | TGCGCCAGCAGCCAAGATCGGGACAGGGGATATGAGCAGTTCTTC
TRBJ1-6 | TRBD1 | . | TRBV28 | CASIRGGANSPLHF | TGTGCCAGCATTCGAGGGGGCGCAAATTCACCCCTCCACTTT
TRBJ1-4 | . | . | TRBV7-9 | CASSLAVDGEKLFF | TGTGCCAGCAGCTTAGCAGTGGACGGTGAAAAACTGTTTTTT
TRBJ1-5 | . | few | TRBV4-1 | CASSQSVSNNQPQHF | TGCGCCAGCAGCCAATCGGTGTCTAACAATCAGCCCCAGCATTTT
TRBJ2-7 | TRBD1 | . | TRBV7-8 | CASSSPGLTGGPTYEQYF | TGTGCCAGCAGCTCCCCCGGCCTCACAGGGGGCCCTACCTACGAGCAGTACTTC
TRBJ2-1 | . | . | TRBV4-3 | CASSLVLRGSNYNEQFF | TGCGCCAGCAGCCTCGTTCTGAGGGGATCTAACTACAATGAGCAGTTCTTC
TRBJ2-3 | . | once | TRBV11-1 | CASSIPHKGPDTQYF | TGTGCCAGCAGCATCCCGCACAAGGGCCCAGATACGCAGTATTTT
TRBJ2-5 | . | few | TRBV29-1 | CSVLGRGAQETQYF | TGCAGCGTTCTCGGCAGGGGGGCCCAAGAGACCCAGTACTTC